Listed below are T cell receptor beta chains from one sample, sequenced in a study of cytomegalovirus exposure and HLA in healthy donors. Some clones are missing from TCRdb's copy, which holds only in-frame ones; the method was immunoSEQ multiplex PCR. The sample consists of about 130,000 clones, about 84% of them appearing once. Sequences were obtained from PBMCs. The receptors come from a man aged 35 to 55 in good health and CMV-seronegative. CDR3s include the opening cysteine and the closing phenylalanine or tryptophan. A D gene is named only where the DNA matches it firmly. Clone size, where shown, is once, few, many, or a class for clones that have expanded.

-,TRBV18,TRBD1,TRBJ1-1,TGTGCCAGCTCACAGCGGGACAGGGACGCTGAAGCTTTCTTT,CASSQRDRDAEAFF
-,TRBV2,-,TRBJ1-6,TGTGCCAGCCTCAGGGCCTCTAATTCACCCCTCCACTTT,CASLRASNSPLHF
few,TRBV18,TRBD2,TRBJ2-1,TGTGCCAGCTCACCGGGACTAGCGGGCTACAATGAGCAGTTCTTC,CASSPGLAGYNEQFF
-,TRBV5-1,-,TRBJ1-3,TGCGCCAGCAGCGAAGGGGTATCTGGAAACACCATATATTTT,CASSEGVSGNTIYF
-,TRBV6-6,-,TRBJ2-1,TGTGCCAGCAGTTCCAGGGGTGGCTCCTACAATGAGCAGTTCTTC,CASSSRGGSYNEQFF
-,TRBV5-8,TRBD1,TRBJ2-1,TGTGCCAGAGAGGTTTCCAGACAGGGGGGCCCCTACAATGAGCAGTTCTTC,CAREVSRQGGPYNEQFF
-,TRBV5-1,-,TRBJ2-3,TGCGCCAGCAGCCCCGCCCCGGAGGGCACAGATACGCAGTATTTT,CASSPAPEGTDTQYF
-,TRBV6-1,TRBD1,TRBJ1-5,TGTGCCAGCAGCCCCGGACAGGGGTATCAGCCCCAGCATTTT,CASSPGQGYQPQHF
-,TRBV7-2,TRBD2,TRBJ2-2,TGTGCCAGCAGCCGACATTCAGCGGGGGGGTACGGGGAGCTGTTTTTT,CASSRHSAGGYGELFF
-,TRBV2,TRBD1,TRBJ2-1,TGTGCCAGTCGGGGACAGGGGCGTTTGAGCAATGAGCAGTTCTTC,CASRGQGRLSNEQFF
-,TRBV4-3,-,TRBJ2-2,TGCGCCAGCAGCCAAGACCTAGGTGAGGTCACCGGGGAGCTGTTTTTT,CASSQDLGEVTGELFF
-,TRBV6-5,-,TRBJ2-5,TGTGCCAGCAGTACCCCGACAGTCAAAGAGACCCAGTACTTC,CASSTPTVKETQYF
-,TRBV9,TRBD1,TRBJ1-1,TGTGCCAGCAGCGTAGACAGGGGGCGCGACACTGAAGCTTTCTTT,CASSVDRGRDTEAFF
-,TRBV5-4,-,TRBJ2-2,TGTGCCAGCAGCACGGCCCAGGCGAACACCGGGGAGCTGTTTTTT,CASSTAQANTGELFF
-,TRBV9,TRBD1,TRBJ2-5,TGTGCCAGCAGCCCGGACAGGGAAGAGACCCAGTACTTC,CASSPDREETQYF
-,TRBV4-3,TRBD1,TRBJ2-3,TGCGCCAGCAGCCAGGGGACAGGGTACGGTACGCAGTATTTT,CASSQGTGYGTQYF
-,TRBV4-1,-,TRBJ1-1,TGCGCCAGCAGCCGAGGACATGTGGTCTTT,CASSRGHVVF
-,TRBV7-2,TRBD1,TRBJ1-1,TGTGCCAGCAGCTTGACAGGACAGGGAGGAACTGAAGCTTTCTTT,CASSLTGQGGTEAFF
-,TRBV2,-,TRBJ1-6,TGTGCCAGCAGAAGACAGTCGTATAATTCACCCCTCCACTTT,CASRRQSYNSPLHF
-,TRBV9,-,TRBJ2-6,TGTGCCAGCAGCCCGACAGGACGCCCCAGGGGCACTGGGGCCAACGTCCTGACTTTC,CASSPTGRPRGTGANVLTF
-,TRBV15,-,TRBJ2-7,TGTGCCACCAGCAGAGAAGGGGGTGCCTACGAGCAGTACTTC,CATSREGGAYEQYF
few,TRBV14,-,TRBJ1-6,TGTGCCAGCAGCCATATCCGGGACAAGACGTCACCCCTCCACTTT,CASSHIRDKTSPLHF
-,TRBV5-4,-,TRBJ1-3,TGTGCCACCTCCGTAGGGGGACGGAGCTCTGGAAACACCATATATTTT,CATSVGGRSSGNTIYF
-,TRBV5-1,TRBD2,TRBJ2-3,TGCGCCAGCTCACTAGCGGGGGGGACAGATACGCAGTATTTT,CASSLAGGTDTQYF
-,TRBV19,-,TRBJ2-6,TGTGCCAGTAATCTACTAGGGGCCAACGTCCTGACTTTC,CASNLLGANVLTF
-,TRBV27,-,TRBJ2-5,TGTGCCAGCAGTTTAGCAGGGAACGGTAAAGAGACCCAGTACTTC,CASSLAGNGKETQYF
-,TRBV6-1,-,TRBJ2-2,TGTGCCAGCAGTGGTACGGGGACCGGGGAGCTGTTTTTT,CASSGTGTGELFF
-,TRBV7-2,TRBD1,TRBJ2-3,TGTGCCAGCAGCACCGACCGGGACAGCGCAGATACGCAGTATTTT,CASSTDRDSADTQYF
-,TRBV21-1,-,TRBJ1-5,TGTGCCAGCAGCAAAGAACGGGCGCGGGGTCAGCCCCAGCATTTT,CASSKERARGQPQHF
-,TRBV11-2,-,TRBJ2-2,TGTGCCAGCACCGAGCCCGGTACCGGGGAGCTGTTTTTT,CASTEPGTGELFF